This TCR beta chain was sequenced in a study of cytomegalovirus exposure and HLA in healthy donors. Study-level points and caveats: The study designated 150 to 200 TCR beta chains cytomegalovirus-associated. Among TCR sequences, most were rare, though some public TCRs appeared in many donors.

TCRdb's table, derived via immunoSEQ multiplex PCR, lists solely in-frame clones and lacks some. The sample carries 260,000 or so clones, over 75% recorded once. This CDR3 is 15 amino acids long. Germline V gene sequence: CDR1 LNHNV, CDR2 YYDKDF (reference sequence). V was trimmed by 1 base and J by 0 bases, leaving 9 bases between them. On this clone itself: What it binds is not known.

This TCR came from a woman aged 18-29 years in good health and CMV-seronegative. The chain is built from TRBV15 and TRBJ1-1; tentative D call: TRBD1 (6 bases). The sample taken for sequencing was PBMCs. Written as DNA, the CDR3 is TGTGCCACCAGCAGAGTGGGGGCCATGAACACTGAAGCTTTCTTT. Translated: CATSRVGAMNTEAFF. Full variable domain (remainder filled in from reference TRBV15 and TRBJ1-1): DAMVIQNPRYQVTQFGKPVTLSCSQTLNHNVMYWYQQKSSQAPKLLFHYYDKDFNNEADTPDNFQSRRPNTSFCFLDIRSPGLGDTAMYLCATSRVGAMNTEAFFGQGTRLTVV.